This is a list of T cell receptor beta chains from one sample in a study of T cells after yellow fever vaccination. TCRdb fed the 5' RACE reads into MiXCR, producing one record per CDR3 protein. The table records fewer than 150,000 distinct CDR3 sequences, 6.5% to 8.5% of them present only once. The sample consisted of CD4+ T cells sorted from PBMCs, taken 5 days after the yellow fever booster vaccination. The receptors were sampled from a man between 25 and 39 years old who received the YFV17D yellow fever vaccine. Each CDR3 is given with its conserved first and last residue. D genes are given only for firm matches. For some rows the clone size is stated as once, few or many, or as a class when expanded; others skip it.

v_gene: TRBV20-1; abundance: many; d_gene: TRBD2; j_gene: TRBJ2-7; CDR3aa: CSASGTSGRNAYEQYF; CDR3nt: TGCAGTGCTTCCGGGACTAGCGGGAGGAACGCCTACGAGCAGTACTTC
v_gene: TRBV29-1; abundance: many; d_gene: -; j_gene: TRBJ2-2; CDR3aa: CSATGQNTGELFF; CDR3nt: TGCAGCGCTACCGGACAGAACACCGGGGAGCTGTTTTTT
v_gene: TRBV7-2; abundance: many; d_gene: TRBD2; j_gene: TRBJ2-3; CDR3aa: CASSPRGAGAPDTQYF; CDR3nt: TGTGCCAGCAGCCCGCGGGGGGCGGGAGCCCCAGATACGCAGTATTTT
v_gene: TRBV5-6; abundance: few; d_gene: -; j_gene: TRBJ1-3; CDR3aa: CASSHGVPGNTIYF; CDR3nt: TGTGCCAGCAGTCACGGAGTCCCCGGAAACACCATATATTTT
v_gene: TRBV5-6; abundance: many; d_gene: -; j_gene: TRBJ2-1; CDR3aa: CASGSLRVSYNEQFF; CDR3nt: TGTGCCAGCGGCAGCCTGCGGGTCTCCTACAATGAGCAGTTCTTC
v_gene: TRBV6-2/TRBV6-3; abundance: many; d_gene: -; j_gene: TRBJ2-5; CDR3aa: CASQRPQETQYF; CDR3nt: TGTGCCAGTCAGAGACCTCAAGAGACCCAGTACTTC
v_gene: TRBV20-1; abundance: -; d_gene: -; j_gene: TRBJ2-1; CDR3aa: CSARQNEQFF; CDR3nt: TGCAGTGCTAGACAGAATGAGCAGTTCTTC
v_gene: TRBV18; abundance: many; d_gene: -; j_gene: TRBJ2-7; CDR3aa: CASSPGPVEQYF; CDR3nt: TGTGCCAGCTCACCAGGGCCCGTCGAGCAGTACTTC
v_gene: TRBV20-1; abundance: many; d_gene: -; j_gene: TRBJ2-4; CDR3aa: CSARSEQGGVQYF; CDR3nt: TGCAGTGCTAGATCGGAGCAGGGCGGGGTGCAGTACTTC
v_gene: TRBV25-1; abundance: many; d_gene: TRBD2; j_gene: TRBJ2-3; CDR3aa: CASRGLAADTQYF; CDR3nt: TGTGCCAGCCGCGGACTAGCGGCAGATACGCAGTATTTT
v_gene: TRBV11-3; abundance: -; d_gene: -; j_gene: TRBJ2-7; CDR3aa: CASSRRDSPLPEQYF; CDR3nt: TGTGCCAGCAGCCGGCGGGACAGTCCCTTACCTGAGCAGTACTTC
v_gene: TRBV20-1; abundance: few; d_gene: TRBD2; j_gene: TRBJ2-1; CDR3aa: CSARGGTSGRWNEQFF; CDR3nt: TGCAGTGCTAGAGGGGGGACTAGCGGGAGATGGAATGAGCAGTTCTTC
v_gene: TRBV13; abundance: -; d_gene: TRBD2; j_gene: TRBJ2-7; CDR3aa: CASSFRGSLNEQYF; CDR3nt: TGTGCCAGCAGCTTCCGCGGGAGTCTCAACGAGCAGTACTTC
v_gene: TRBV10-2; abundance: many; d_gene: TRBD1; j_gene: TRBJ2-1; CDR3aa: CASIPGQGYNEQFF; CDR3nt: TGCGCCAGCATTCCGGGACAGGGCTACAATGAGCAGTTCTTC